This T cell receptor beta chain derives from a study of cytotoxic CD8 clonotypes in ibrutinib-treated CLL. Study information: By median roughly 72 months, 12 had progressed and about 15 stayed remitted; responses had been 2 complete and approximately 24 partial. A median roughly 11 months of treatment, range 6 to 36, preceded the collection of response samples.

Frozen-stored PBMCs produced roughly 2 micrograms of genomic DNA for TCR beta libraries. The ends were cut back, 5 bases at V and 1 base at J, with 14 bases in the middle. Germline values: CDR1 SGHTA, CDR2 FQGNSA. The length of the CDR3 is 15 residues. Comments on this clone: Its antigen is undetermined.

Findings and limits, study-wide: With treatment, public clonotypes, which were uncommon, either contracted or remained stable.

Sequencing used immunoSEQ multiplex PCR; TCRdb keeps in-frame clones, though not all of them. The top ten hold 3.5% to 5.5% of the sample, which has about 160,000 clones, about 84% seen once. This clonotype was sampled from a human donor with chronic lymphocytic leukemia. V gene TRBV7-2 combines with J gene TRBJ1-1; D remains unclear. Source: PBMCs, taken after 24 months of ibrutinib treatment. CDR3 bases: TGTGCCAGCAGCCCGAGCAGTCCCAGGAACACTGAAGCTTTCTTT. Protein sequence: CASSPSSPRNTEAFF.